The clone carrying this TCR beta chain appeared many times. No antigen is known for it. The entry originates in a study of spatial heterogeneity in lung cancer. The study, taken as a whole, reports: Circulating ubiquitous expanded tumor TCRs were observed more frequently at resection than at follow-up.

TCRdb reanalysed the 5' RACE reads using MiXCR and keeps one entry per CDR3 protein. The sample includes roughly 120,000 distinct CDR3 sequences, over 9% of them seen just once. V lost 6 bases to trimming and J lost 11 bases, with 25 bases between them. This CDR3 has 15 amino acids. The germline CDR1 and CDR2 sequences are SGHAT and FQNNGV. Time point in this sample: blood at routine non-recurrence follow-up after resection. Unsorted whole RNA of tumor, nontumor lung or frozen PBMC was sequenced. The TCR sequence derives from a male donor with early-stage non-small cell lung cancer. The genes are TRBV11-2 and TRBJ1-2, with TRBD1 as a possible D gene (6 bases). The source material was PBMCs, sampled at follow-up. In DNA form, the CDR3 reads TGTGCCAGCAGTCCAGGGACAAGGGTGGTTTTTGGATACACCTTC. This gives the protein CASSPGTRVVFGYTF. Looking up the rest from reference TRBV11-2 and TRBJ1-2 gives the full variable domain: EAGVAQSPRYKIIEKRQSVAFWCNPISGHATLYWYQQILGQGPKLLIQFQNNGVVDDSQLPKDRFSAERLKGVDSTLKIQPAKLEDSAVYLCASSPGTRVVFGYTFGSGTRLTVV.